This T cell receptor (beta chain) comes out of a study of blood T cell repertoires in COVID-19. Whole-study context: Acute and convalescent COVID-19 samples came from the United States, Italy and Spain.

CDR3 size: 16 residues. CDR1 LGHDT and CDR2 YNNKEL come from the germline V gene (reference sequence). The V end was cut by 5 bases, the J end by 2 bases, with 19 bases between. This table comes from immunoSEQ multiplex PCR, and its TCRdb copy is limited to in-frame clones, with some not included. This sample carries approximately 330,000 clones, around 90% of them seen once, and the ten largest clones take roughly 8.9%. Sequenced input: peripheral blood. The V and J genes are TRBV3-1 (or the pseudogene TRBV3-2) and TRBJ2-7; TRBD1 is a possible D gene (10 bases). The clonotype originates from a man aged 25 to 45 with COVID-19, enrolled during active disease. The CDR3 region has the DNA TGTGCCAGCAGCTTGCGGGGGGGACAGGGGCCCTACGAGCAGTACTTC. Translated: CASSLRGGQGPYEQYF.